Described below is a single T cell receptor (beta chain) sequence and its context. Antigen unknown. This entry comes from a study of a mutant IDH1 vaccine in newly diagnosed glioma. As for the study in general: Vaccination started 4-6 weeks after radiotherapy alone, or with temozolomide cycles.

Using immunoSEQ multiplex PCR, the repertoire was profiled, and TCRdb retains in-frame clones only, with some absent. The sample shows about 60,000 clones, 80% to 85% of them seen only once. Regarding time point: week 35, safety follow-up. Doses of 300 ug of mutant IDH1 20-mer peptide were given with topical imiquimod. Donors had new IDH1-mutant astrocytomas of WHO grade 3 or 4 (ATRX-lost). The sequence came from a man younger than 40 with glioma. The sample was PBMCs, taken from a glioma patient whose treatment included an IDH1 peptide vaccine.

DNA of the CDR3: TGTGCCAGCAGCCGGACAGGGGTTCGGTACGAGCAGTACTTC. Translated, it gives CASSRTGVRYEQYF. V usage is TRBV7-9 and J usage is TRBJ2-7, with 9 bases matching TRBD1. The junction had 6 bases not matched to a gene; V was cut back by 5 bases and J by 4 bases. CDR3 size: 14 residues. Germline V CDR1 and CDR2: SEHNR, FQNEAQ (reference sequence).